What follows describes a single TCR beta chain. Its antigen is still unknown. Template switching with 5'RACE generated the TCR cDNA and added a universal primer site and UMIs. TCRdb reanalysed the 5' RACE reads using MiXCR and keeps one entry per CDR3 protein. The data contain 250,000 to 350,000 distinct CDR3 sequences, roughly 7% of them seen just once; the ten biggest clones take up around 17%. This sample was included in a study of T cells after yellow fever vaccination. Across the study: Each low-cell-number fraction was prepared by means of SMART-Seq v4 Ultra Low Input. General study points: Re-detected after boosting: most primary clones, more than 95% of CD4 and about 90% of CD8. Clonotypes appearing in both CD4 and CD8 compartments existed, and their share was small.

This CDR3 has 15 amino acids. Germline V lookup: CDR1 LNHDA, CDR2 SQIVND (reference sequence). The junction had 7 bases not matched to a gene; V was cut back by 3 bases and J by 4 bases. The gene calls are TRBV19 and TRBJ2-3, with 7 bases aligning to TRBD2. The material sequenced was PBMCs, taken 45 days after the first yellow fever vaccination. The sequence came from a man aged 18 to 30 who received the YFV17D yellow fever vaccine. The chain's CDR3 is CASSIRSSGADTQYF. The CDR3 nucleotides read TGTGCCAGTAGTATTCGGTCCAGCGGGGCAGATACGCAGTATTTT.